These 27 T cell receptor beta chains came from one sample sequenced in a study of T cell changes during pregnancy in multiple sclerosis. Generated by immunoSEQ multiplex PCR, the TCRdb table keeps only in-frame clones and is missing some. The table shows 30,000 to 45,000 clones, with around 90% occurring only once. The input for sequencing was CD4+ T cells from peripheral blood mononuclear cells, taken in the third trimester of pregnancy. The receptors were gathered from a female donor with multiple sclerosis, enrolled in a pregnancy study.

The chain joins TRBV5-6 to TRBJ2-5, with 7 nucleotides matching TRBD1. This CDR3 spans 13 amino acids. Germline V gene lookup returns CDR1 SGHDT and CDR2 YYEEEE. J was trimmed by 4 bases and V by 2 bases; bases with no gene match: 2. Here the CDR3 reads CASSLQGRETQYF. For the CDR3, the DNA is TGTGCCAGCAGCTTACAGGGGCGAGAGACCCAGTACTTC.

CDR3 bases: TGTGCCAGTCAAAGGTTAGCGGGAGTAGGTACCGGGGAGCTGTTTTTT. This sequence encodes CASQRLAGVGTGELFF. The gene calls are TRBV19 and TRBJ2-2, with TRBD2 matching over 9 bases. V dropped 8 bases and J dropped 5; count of bases not matched to a gene: 12. Germline CDR1 and CDR2: LNHDA and SQIVND (reference sequence). The length of the CDR3 is 16 residues.

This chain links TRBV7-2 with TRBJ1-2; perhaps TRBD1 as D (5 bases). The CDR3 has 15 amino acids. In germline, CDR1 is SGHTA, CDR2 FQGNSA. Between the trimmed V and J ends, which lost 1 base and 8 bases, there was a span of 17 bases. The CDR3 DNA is TGTGCCAGCAGCTTAGGTGGGGGGAAGGGAGAGGGCTACACCTTC. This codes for CASSLGGGKGEGYTF.

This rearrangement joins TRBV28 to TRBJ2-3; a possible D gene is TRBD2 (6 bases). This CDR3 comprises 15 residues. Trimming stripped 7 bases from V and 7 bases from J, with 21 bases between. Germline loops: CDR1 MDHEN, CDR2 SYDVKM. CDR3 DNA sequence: TGTGCCAGCAAACCGGGACTGGGACCTCCATATACGCAGTATTTT. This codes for CASKPGLGPPYTQYF. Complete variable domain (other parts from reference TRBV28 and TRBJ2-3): DVKVTQSSRYLVKRTGEKVFLECVQDMDHENMFWYRQDPGLGLRLIYFSYDVKMKEKGDIPEGYSVSREKKERFSLILESASTNQTSMYLCASKPGLGPPYTQYFGPGTRLTVL.

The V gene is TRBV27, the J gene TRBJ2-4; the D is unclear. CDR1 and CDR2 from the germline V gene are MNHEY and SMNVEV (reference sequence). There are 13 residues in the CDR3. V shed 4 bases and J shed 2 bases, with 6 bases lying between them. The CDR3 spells CASSSPTKNIQYF. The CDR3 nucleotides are TGTGCCAGCAGTTCTCCTACCAAAAACATTCAGTACTTC.

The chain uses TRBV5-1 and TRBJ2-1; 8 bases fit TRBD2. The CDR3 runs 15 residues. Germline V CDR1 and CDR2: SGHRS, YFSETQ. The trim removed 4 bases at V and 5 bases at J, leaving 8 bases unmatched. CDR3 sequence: CASSLRSGSDNEQFF. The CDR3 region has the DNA TGCGCCAGCAGCCTGAGGAGCGGGAGCGACAATGAGCAGTTCTTC.

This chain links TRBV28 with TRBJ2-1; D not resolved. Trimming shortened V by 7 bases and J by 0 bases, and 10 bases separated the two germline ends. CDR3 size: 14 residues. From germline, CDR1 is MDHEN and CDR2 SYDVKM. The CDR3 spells CASTAGSSYNEQFF. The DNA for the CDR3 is TGTGCCAGCACCGCAGGTAGCTCCTACAATGAGCAGTTCTTC.

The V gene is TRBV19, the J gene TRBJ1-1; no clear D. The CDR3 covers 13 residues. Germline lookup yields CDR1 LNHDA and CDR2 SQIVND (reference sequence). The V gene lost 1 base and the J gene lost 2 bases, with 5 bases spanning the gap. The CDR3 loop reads CASSIGANTEAFF. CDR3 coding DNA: TGTGCCAGTAGTATAGGGGCCAACACTGAAGCTTTCTTT.

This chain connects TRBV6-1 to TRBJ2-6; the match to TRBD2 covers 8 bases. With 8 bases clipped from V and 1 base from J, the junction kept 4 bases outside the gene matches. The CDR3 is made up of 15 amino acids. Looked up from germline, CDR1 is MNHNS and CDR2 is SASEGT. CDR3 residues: CASVTGGSGANVLTF. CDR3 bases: TGTGCCAGCGTGACGGGGGGGTCTGGGGCCAACGTCCTGACTTTC.

Written as DNA, the CDR3 is TGCGCCAGCAGCCAGGCCGACGGGTGGGCAGGGACAGATACGCAGTATTTT. It translates to CASSQADGWAGTDTQYF. This chain links TRBV4-1 with TRBJ2-3; D might be TRBD1 (5 bases). Germline V gene lookup returns CDR1 MGHRA and CDR2 YSYEKL. Trimming took 3 bases from V and 3 from J, leaving 19 bases between them. The CDR3 loop spans 17 amino acids.

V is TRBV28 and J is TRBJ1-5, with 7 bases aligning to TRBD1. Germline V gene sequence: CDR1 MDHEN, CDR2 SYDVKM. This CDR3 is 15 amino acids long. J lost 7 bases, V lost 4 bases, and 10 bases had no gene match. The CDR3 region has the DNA TGTGCCAGCAGTTGGAGGGGGCAGGGGGACCAGCCCCAGCATTTT. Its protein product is CASSWRGQGDQPQHF.

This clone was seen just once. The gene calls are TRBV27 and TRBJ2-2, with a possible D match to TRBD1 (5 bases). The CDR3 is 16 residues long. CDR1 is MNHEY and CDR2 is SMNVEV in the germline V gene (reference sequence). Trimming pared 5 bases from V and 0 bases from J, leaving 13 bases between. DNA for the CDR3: TGTGCCAGCAGTCTGCAGGGTTTGGCGAACACCGGGGAGCTGTTTTTT. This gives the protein CASSLQGLANTGELFF.

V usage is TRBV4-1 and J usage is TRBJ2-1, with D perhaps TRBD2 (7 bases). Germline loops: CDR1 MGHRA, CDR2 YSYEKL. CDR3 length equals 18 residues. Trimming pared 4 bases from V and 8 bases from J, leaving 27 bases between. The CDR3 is CASSPGGGLSQRFDEQFF. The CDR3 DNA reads TGCGCCAGCAGCCCCGGCGGGGGCTTGAGTCAGCGCTTTGATGAGCAGTTCTTC.

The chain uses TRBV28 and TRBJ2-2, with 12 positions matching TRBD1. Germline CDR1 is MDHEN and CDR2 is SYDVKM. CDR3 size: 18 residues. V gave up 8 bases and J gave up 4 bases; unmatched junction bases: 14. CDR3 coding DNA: TGTGCCAGCCGAACATACCGGGACAGGGGGCGCTCCACCGGGGAGCTGTTTTTT. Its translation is CASRTYRDRGRSTGELFF.

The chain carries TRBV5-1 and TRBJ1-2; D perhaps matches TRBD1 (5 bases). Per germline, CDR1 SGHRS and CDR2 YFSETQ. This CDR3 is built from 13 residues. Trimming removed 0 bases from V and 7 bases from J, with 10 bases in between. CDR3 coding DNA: TGCGCCAGCAGCTTGGCGGGGGACGCTGGCTACACCTTC. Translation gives CASSLAGDAGYTF.

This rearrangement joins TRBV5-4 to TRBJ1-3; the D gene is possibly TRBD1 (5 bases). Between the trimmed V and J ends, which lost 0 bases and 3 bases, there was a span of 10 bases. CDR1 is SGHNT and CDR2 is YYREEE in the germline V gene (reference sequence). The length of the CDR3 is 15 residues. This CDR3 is CASSLGPDSGNTIYF. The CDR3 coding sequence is TGTGCCAGCAGCTTGGGCCCCGACAGTGGAAACACCATATATTTT.

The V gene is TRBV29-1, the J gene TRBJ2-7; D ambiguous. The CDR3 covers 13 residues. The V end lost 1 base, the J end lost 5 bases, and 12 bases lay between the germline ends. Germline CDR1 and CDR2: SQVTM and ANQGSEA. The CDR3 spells CSVEAFTSHEQYF. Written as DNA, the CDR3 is TGCAGCGTTGAAGCCTTTACTTCCCACGAGCAGTACTTC.

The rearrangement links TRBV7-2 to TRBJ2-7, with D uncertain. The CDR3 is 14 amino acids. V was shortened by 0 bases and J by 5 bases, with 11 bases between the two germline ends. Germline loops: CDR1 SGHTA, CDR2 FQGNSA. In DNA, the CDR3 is TGTGCCAGCAGCTTAGCGGGCAACCCCCACGAGCAGTACTTC. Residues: CASSLAGNPHEQYF.

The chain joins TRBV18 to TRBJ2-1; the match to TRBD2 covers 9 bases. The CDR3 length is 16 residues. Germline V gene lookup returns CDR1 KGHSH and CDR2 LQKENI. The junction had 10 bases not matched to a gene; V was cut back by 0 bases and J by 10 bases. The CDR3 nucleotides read TGTGCCAGCTCACCACCTTGGGTAGCGGGAGAAGGCGAGCAGTTCTTC. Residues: CASSPPWVAGEGEQFF.

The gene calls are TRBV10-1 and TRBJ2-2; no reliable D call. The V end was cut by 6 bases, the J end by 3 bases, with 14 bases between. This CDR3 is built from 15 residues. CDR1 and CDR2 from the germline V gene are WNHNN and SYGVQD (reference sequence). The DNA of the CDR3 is TGCGCCAGCAGCCAGTCCAACACCTACACCGGGGAGCTGTTTTTT. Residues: CASSQSNTYTGELFF.

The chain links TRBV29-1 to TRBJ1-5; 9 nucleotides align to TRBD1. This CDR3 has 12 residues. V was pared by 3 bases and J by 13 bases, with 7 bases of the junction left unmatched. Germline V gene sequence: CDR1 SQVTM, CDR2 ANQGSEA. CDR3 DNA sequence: TGCAGCGTTGAGATAACCGGGACAGGGCAGCATTTT. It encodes CSVEITGTGQHF.

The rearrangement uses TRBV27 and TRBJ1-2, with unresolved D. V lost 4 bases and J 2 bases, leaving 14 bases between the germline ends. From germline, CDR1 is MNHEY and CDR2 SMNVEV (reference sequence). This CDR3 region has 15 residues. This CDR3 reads CASSSIRYSNYGYTF. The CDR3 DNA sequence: TGTGCCAGCAGTTCAATACGGTATTCCAACTATGGCTACACCTTC.

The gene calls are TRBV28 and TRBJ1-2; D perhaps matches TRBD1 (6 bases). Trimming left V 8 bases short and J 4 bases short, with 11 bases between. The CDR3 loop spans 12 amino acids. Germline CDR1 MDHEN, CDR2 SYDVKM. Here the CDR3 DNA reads TGTGCCAGCGGGACACTCACCTATGGCTACACCTTC. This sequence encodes CASGTLTYGYTF.

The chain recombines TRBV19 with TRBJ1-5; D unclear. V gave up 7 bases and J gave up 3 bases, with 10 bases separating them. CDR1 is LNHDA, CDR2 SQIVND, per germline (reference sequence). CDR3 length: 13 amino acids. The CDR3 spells CASTQAYNQPQHF. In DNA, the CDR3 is TGTGCCAGTACTCAGGCGTACAATCAGCCCCAGCATTTT.

The CDR3 coding sequence is TGTGCCAGCCAAATAGCGGGGGATTACAATGAGCAGTTCTTC. Translation gives CASQIAGDYNEQFF. The rearrangement joins TRBV4-2 to TRBJ2-1; TRBD2 agrees at 9 bases. J gave up 4 bases and V 8 bases, and 6 bases lay outside the gene matches. CDR1 is LGHNA, CDR2 YNFKEQ, per germline. The length of the CDR3 is 14 residues.

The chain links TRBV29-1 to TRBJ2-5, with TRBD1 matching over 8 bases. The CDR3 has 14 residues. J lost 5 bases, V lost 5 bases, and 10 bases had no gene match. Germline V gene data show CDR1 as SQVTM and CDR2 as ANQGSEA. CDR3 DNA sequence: TGCAGCGTTATGTGGATTCAGGGGGCCGAGACCCAGTACTTC. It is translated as CSVMWIQGAETQYF.

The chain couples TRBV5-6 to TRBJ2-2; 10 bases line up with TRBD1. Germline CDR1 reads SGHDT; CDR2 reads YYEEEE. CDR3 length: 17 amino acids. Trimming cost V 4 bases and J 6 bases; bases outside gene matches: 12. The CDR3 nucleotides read TGTGCCAGCAGCGAACACGACAGGGGGCGCAGTTCCGGGGAGCTGTTTTTT. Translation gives CASSEHDRGRSSGELFF.